This entry lists 26 T cell receptor beta chains sequenced from one sample in a study of blood T cell repertoires in COVID-19. Assay used: immunoSEQ multiplex PCR; TCRdb lists only in-frame clones, some missing. The data contain about 170,000 clones, 86% of them singletons. The sample taken for sequencing was peripheral blood. Every receptor here comes from a man aged 65 to 79 with acute or convalescent COVID-19.

This chain uses TRBV27 with TRBJ2-7; possibly TRBD2 for D (6 bases). Germline V gives CDR1 MNHEY, CDR2 SMNVEV (reference sequence). The CDR3 is made up of 14 amino acids. The germline V and J ends were trimmed by 6 bases and 6 bases, with 18 bases remaining between them. CDR3 nucleotides: TGTGCCAGCAGACTGCGACGGGGGAGCGGCGAGCAGTACTTC. It codes for CASRLRRGSGEQYF.

The genes are TRBV28 and TRBJ1-2, with TRBD1 identical over 7 bases. This CDR3 region has 14 residues. Germline V gives CDR1 MDHEN, CDR2 SYDVKM. V was clipped by 5 bases and J by 7 bases; unmatched bases: 10. CDR3 DNA sequence: TGTGCCAGCAGTACCACTGGAGGGGGCGGTGGCTACACCTTC. It translates to CASSTTGGGGGYTF.

This rearrangement joins TRBV6-6 to TRBJ2-7; TRBD1 matches at 8 bases. The CDR3 spans 19 residues. The junction had 21 bases not matched to a gene; V was cut back by 5 bases and J by 3 bases. Germline V CDR1 and CDR2: MNHNY, SVGAGI (reference sequence). CDR3: CASSHGLNEGQARGYEQYF. The CDR3 region has the DNA TGTGCCAGCAGTCACGGACTAAATGAGGGACAGGCCCGGGGCTACGAGCAGTACTTC.

The chain has TRBV5-1 and TRBJ2-1, with 9 bases lining up with TRBD1. The germline V gene has CDR1 SGHRS and CDR2 YFSETQ. The CDR3 totals 15 residues. Trimming removed 4 bases from V and 0 bases from J; junction bases left unmatched: 2. In DNA, the CDR3 is TGCGCCAGCAGCGAGGGACAGGGCTCCTACAATGAGCAGTTCTTC. It is translated as CASSEGQGSYNEQFF.

The chain joins TRBV7-6 to TRBJ1-3; possible D gene TRBD1, 6 bases. Germline CDR1 is SGHVS and CDR2 is FNYEAQ. This CDR3 has 17 amino acids. Deletions cut 2 bases from V and 0 bases from J, with 14 bases between. The CDR3 protein is CASSLMSGANSGNTIYF. CDR3 coding DNA: TGTGCCAGCAGCTTAATGTCAGGGGCCAACTCTGGAAACACCATATATTTT.

This sequence joins TRBV9 and TRBJ2-7, with 7 nucleotides matching TRBD2. Germline values: CDR1 SGDLS, CDR2 YYNGEE. V shed 4 bases, J shed 3 bases, and the junction held 10 bases outside the gene matches. The CDR3 is 15 residues long. The CDR3 nucleotides read TGTGCCAGCAGCTCCTCGCTGGGGGGGGGCTACGAGCAGTACTTC. Amino acids: CASSSSLGGGYEQYF.

Only a few counts were recorded for this clone. The gene calls are TRBV4-2 and TRBJ2-2; TRBD2 might be the D (5 bases). The CDR3 is 15 residues long. Germline V lookup: CDR1 LGHNA, CDR2 YNFKEQ. Trimming pared 0 bases from V and 7 bases from J, leaving 12 bases between. CDR3 coding DNA: TGTGCCAGCAGCCAAGAGGTTTCCGGGGACGGGGAGCTGTTTTTT. It specifies CASSQEVSGDGELFF.

The rearrangement uses TRBV27 and TRBJ1-6; tentative D call: TRBD1 (5 bases). The V and J ends lost 2 bases and 0 bases respectively, with 11 bases between them. This CDR3 contains 17 residues. Germline values: CDR1 MNHEY, CDR2 SMNVEV (reference sequence). The CDR3 loop reads CASSLRQLSSYNSPLHF. The CDR3 nucleotides are TGTGCCAGCAGTTTAAGACAGCTTAGCTCCTATAATTCACCCCTCCACTTT.

This chain links TRBV5-1 with TRBJ2-3; D might be TRBD2 (6 bases). This CDR3 is 14 amino acids long. V lost 5 bases and J 1 base, leaving 11 bases between the germline ends. CDR1 is SGHRS, CDR2 YFSETQ, per germline. The CDR3 coding sequence is TGCGCCAGCAGAGCGGGCCGACGCACAGATACGCAGTATTTT. Its translation: CASRAGRRTDTQYF. Using reference TRBV5-1 and TRBJ2-3 for the parts outside the CDR3, the full variable domain is KAGVTQTPRYLIKTRGQQVTLSCSPISGHRSVSWYQQTPGQGLQFLFEYFSETQRNKGNFPGRFSGRQFSNSRSEMNVSTLELGDSALYLCASRAGRRTDTQYFGPGTRLTVL.

The chain uses TRBV6-6 and TRBJ2-1; 11 bases fit TRBD1. The CDR3 has 15 amino acids. After removal of 6 bases from V and 7 bases from J, the junction contained 8 bases not matched to a gene. CDR1 and CDR2 from the germline V gene are MNHNY and SVGAGI (reference sequence). Here the CDR3 DNA reads TGTGCCAGCAGGCCCCGGGACAGGGGGATTAATGAGCAGTTCTTC. As protein: CASRPRDRGINEQFF.

This sequence joins TRBV13 and TRBJ2-7, with TRBD1 as a possible D gene (6 bases). From germline, CDR1 is PRHDT and CDR2 FYEKMQ (reference sequence). The CDR3 sequence is 14 residues long. V was pared by 2 bases and J by 4 bases, with 12 bases between. The CDR3 reads CASSLPQRGYEQYF. Here the CDR3 DNA reads TGTGCCAGCAGCTTACCTCAAAGGGGGTACGAGCAGTACTTC.

Note on this clone: At the DNA level, this CDR3 is encoded by other sequences in the same sample as well. The chain employs TRBV9 and TRBJ2-3, with D unclear. The CDR3 is 15 amino acids. Germline-derived CDR1 and CDR2 are SGDLS and YYNGEE. V gave up 0 bases and J gave up 1 base, with 9 bases separating them. CDR3 coding DNA: TGTGCCAGCAGCGTAGTCGGAGACGGCACAGATACGCAGTATTTT. The encoded protein is CASSVVGDGTDTQYF.

The V call is TRBV28, the J call TRBJ1-5; D is unclear. The CDR3 consists of 15 residues. The V end lost 8 bases, the J end lost 5 bases, and 19 bases lay between the germline ends. CDR1 is MDHEN and CDR2 is SYDVKM in the germline V gene. This chain's CDR3 is CASSKVGGWDQPQHF. The CDR3 DNA sequence: TGTGCCAGCTCGAAGGTAGGAGGGTGGGATCAGCCCCAGCATTTT.

This CDR3 reads CASSLSGDRGSPLHF. CDR3 coding DNA: TGCGCCAGCAGCTTGAGTGGGGACAGGGGATCACCCCTCCACTTT. This chain joins TRBV5-1 and TRBJ1-6, with 10 bases matching TRBD1. The trim removed 1 base at V and 10 bases at J, leaving 5 bases unmatched. The CDR3 runs 15 residues. Germline CDR1 and CDR2: SGHRS and YFSETQ. Drawing the rest from reference TRBV5-1 and TRBJ1-6, the complete variable domain is KAGVTQTPRYLIKTRGQQVTLSCSPISGHRSVSWYQQTPGQGLQFLFEYFSETQRNKGNFPGRFSGRQFSNSRSEMNVSTLELGDSALYLCASSLSGDRGSPLHFGNGTRLTVT.

The J gene is TRBJ1-5, the V gene TRBV5-4; TRBD1 is a possible D gene (6 bases). Germline V gene data show CDR1 as SGHNT and CDR2 as YYREEE (reference sequence). Trimming removed 0 bases from V and 7 bases from J, with 11 bases in between. The CDR3 consists of 14 residues. In nucleotides, the CDR3 is TGTGCCAGCAGCTTGGCGGGGGGCACCCAGCCCCAGCATTTT. Protein sequence: CASSLAGGTQPQHF.

This clone was recorded a few times. This chain connects TRBV19 to TRBJ1-2, with D perhaps matching TRBD1 (5 bases). The V gene lost 3 bases and the J gene lost 5 bases, with 16 bases spanning the gap. The CDR3 has 15 residues. The germline V gene encodes CDR1 LNHDA and CDR2 SQIVND (reference sequence). CDR3 residues: CASSIGGYIAYGYTF. The CDR3 DNA is TGTGCCAGTAGTATCGGGGGTTATATTGCATATGGCTACACCTTC.

The J gene is TRBJ1-6, the V gene TRBV6-5, with 8 bases matching TRBD1. This CDR3 region has 13 residues. Germline assignment: CDR1 MNHEY and CDR2 SVGAGI. Losses at the gene ends were 8 bases for V and 13 bases for J; bases not matched to a gene: 10. The CDR3 coding sequence is TGTGCCAGCGGGGGACAGGTCTGGGTGCCCCTCCACTTT. Residues: CASGGQVWVPLHF.

This chain connects TRBV10-2 to TRBJ2-7, with D perhaps matching TRBD2 (6 bases). This CDR3 has 13 residues. The V gene lost 7 bases and the J gene lost 7 bases, with 17 bases spanning the gap. Germline V gives CDR1 WSHSY, CDR2 SAAADI. In nucleotides, the CDR3 is TGCGCCAGCACCTTTGCGGGGAAAAGGGAGCAGTACTTC. Amino acid sequence: CASTFAGKREQYF.

V usage is TRBV6-5 and J usage is TRBJ2-1; 9 nucleotides agree with TRBD2. Trimming cost V 4 bases and J 4 bases; bases outside gene matches: 8. Germline values: CDR1 MNHEY, CDR2 SVGAGI. CDR3 length: 16 residues. The CDR3 coding sequence is TGTGCCAGCAGTTCACCTAGGCGGGAGGGATACAATGAGCAGTTCTTC. Protein: CASSSPRREGYNEQFF.

This chain uses TRBV9 with TRBJ2-2; D is perhaps TRBD1 (5 bases). Trimming removed 4 bases at V and 3 bases at J, with 13 bases between. This CDR3 region has 15 residues. Germline values: CDR1 SGDLS, CDR2 YYNGEE. The CDR3 sequence is CASSLQGLDTGELFF. The CDR3 bases are TGTGCCAGCAGCCTTCAGGGTTTAGACACCGGGGAGCTGTTTTTT.

The V gene is TRBV2, the J gene TRBJ2-5; 11 bases align to TRBD2. CDR1 SNHLY and CDR2 FYNNEI come from the germline V gene. This CDR3 spans 15 amino acids. V was pared by 5 bases and J by 2 bases, with 4 bases of the junction left unmatched. The CDR3 DNA reads as TGTGCCAGCAGTAACAGACTAGCGGGACAAGAGACCCAGTACTTC. Translation gives CASSNRLAGQETQYF.

The chain carries TRBV7-9 and TRBJ1-1; 9 bases align to TRBD1. V shed 2 bases, J shed 6 bases, and the junction held 4 bases outside the gene matches. Per germline, CDR1 SEHNR and CDR2 FQNEAQ (reference sequence). This CDR3 has 14 residues. The CDR3 coding sequence is TGTGCCAGCAGCTTATGGGACAGGGACGCTGAAGCTTTCTTT. This translates into CASSLWDRDAEAFF. Supplemented by reference TRBV7-9 and TRBJ1-1, the full variable domain reads DTGVSQNPRHKITKRGQNVTFRCDPISEHNRLYWYRQTLGQGPEFLTYFQNEAQLEKSRLLSDRFSAERPKGSFSTLEIQRTEQGDSAMYLCASSLWDRDAEAFFGQGTRLTVV.

The chain recombines TRBV12-3 or TRBV12-4 with TRBJ1-1; TRBD1 might be the D (5 bases). The CDR3 runs 13 residues. V gave up 6 bases and J gave up 7 bases, with 15 bases separating them. The DNA for the CDR3 is TGTGCCAGCAGCCACCCGTTAACAGGTGAAGCTTTCTTT. Protein: CASSHPLTGEAFF.

This chain links TRBV24-1 with TRBJ1-3; D gene ambiguous. Germline CDR1 KGHDR, CDR2 SFDVKD. The CDR3 contains 15 residues. The V end lost 3 bases, the J end lost 1 base, and 9 bases lay between the germline ends. The CDR3 nucleotides are TGTGCCACCAGTGATCCGCGGGAGTCTGGAAACACCATATATTTT. Translating it yields CATSDPRESGNTIYF.

This clone was recorded a few times. The chain is built from TRBV7-9 and TRBJ2-1, with 9 bases that match TRBD2. The V gene end was trimmed by 4 bases and the J gene end by 0 bases; junction bases not matched to a gene: 10. In germline, CDR1 is SEHNR, CDR2 FQNEAQ (reference sequence). The CDR3 has 18 residues. The CDR3 is CASSYLSGSGSSYNEQFF. The CDR3 DNA reads TGTGCCAGCAGCTACCTTAGCGGTAGCGGGAGCTCCTACAATGAGCAGTTCTTC.

The chain is built from TRBV6-1 and TRBJ1-2; D gene unclear. The CDR3 covers 12 residues. Germline V gives CDR1 MNHNS, CDR2 SASEGT. Trimming cost V 1 base and J 8 bases, with 8 bases left between them. The CDR3 DNA reads as TGTGCCAGCAGTGAAGGTGGCAGGGGCTACACCTTC. It codes for CASSEGGRGYTF.